These 10 T cell receptor beta chains originate from one sample sequenced in a study of vaccination effects on CD4 cells after COVID-19. These receptors lack a known antigen. CD4+ T cells specific for antigen were expanded with viral peptide pools by the ViraFEST assay before sequencing. Following culture for around 10 days, CD4+ T cells were isolated. It was two doses of either the BNT162b2 or mRNA-1273 vaccine that participants received. Libraries were prepared by immunoSEQ multiplex PCR; TCRdb keeps only in-frame clonotypes and omits some of them. The sample yields approximately 25,000 clones, 80% to 90% seen once. The sample here was CD4+ T cells from PBMCs cultured with HCoV-NL63 spike peptides, taken after COVID-19 vaccination. The source is a human donor who received a COVID-19 vaccine. Some clones in this sample may be carry-over from other donors' samples.

This rearrangement joins TRBV4-1 to TRBJ1-1; 9 nucleotides match TRBD1. The V segment lost 4 bases and the J segment 5 bases; nucleotides outside the gene matches: 8. Germline V gives CDR1 MGHRA, CDR2 YSYEKL. The CDR3 has 15 amino acids. CDR3 residues: CASSRVGQGRTEAFF. CDR3 DNA sequence: TGCGCCAGCAGCCGGGTGGGACAGGGACGTACTGAAGCTTTCTTT.

The chain recombines TRBV5-8 with TRBJ1-6; perhaps TRBD1 as D (5 bases). This CDR3 region has 15 residues. Germline CDR1 reads SGHTS; CDR2 reads YDEGEE. Deletions cut 1 base from V and 9 bases from J, with 14 bases between. CDR3 in amino acids: CASSLFWGDGSPLHF. The CDR3 nucleotides read TGTGCCAGCAGCTTGTTTTGGGGGGATGGTTCACCCCTCCACTTT.

The genes are TRBV12-3 or TRBV12-4 and TRBJ2-3; no firm D call. Trimming cost V 6 bases and J 0 bases, with 7 bases left between them. The CDR3 totals 13 residues. Written as DNA, the CDR3 is TGTGCCAGCAGGTCAGGTAGCACAGATACGCAGTATTTT. This codes for CASRSGSTDTQYF.

This clone was counted once. The rearrangement joins TRBV6-6 to TRBJ2-2, with a tentative D call TRBD1 (5 bases). The germline gives CDR1 MNHNY, CDR2 SVGAGI (reference sequence). Trimming removed 2 bases at V and 7 bases at J, with 8 bases between. CDR3 length: 13 residues. CDR3 in DNA: TGTGCCAGCAGTTACGAAGGGGTCGGGGAGCTGTTTTTT. Translating it yields CASSYEGVGELFF.

This clone has only a few counts. J is TRBJ2-2 and V is TRBV10-3; TRBD2 agrees at 10 bases. Germline V gene sequence: CDR1 ENHRY, CDR2 SYGVKD. This CDR3 has 17 residues. V shed 0 bases and J 4 bases; nucleotides not matched to a gene: 5. The CDR3, as DNA: TGTGCCATCAGTGAGTCTGGGCTAGCGGGGGCCACCGGGGAGCTGTTTTTT. Its protein product is CAISESGLAGATGELFF.

The gene calls are TRBV28 and TRBJ1-2; possible D gene TRBD1, 5 bases. Trimming cost V 3 bases and J 4 bases, with 9 bases left between them. Germline values: CDR1 MDHEN, CDR2 SYDVKM. The CDR3 extends over 13 amino acids. The CDR3 sequence: CASSLGVGYGYTF. CDR3 in DNA: TGTGCCAGCAGTTTGGGGGTTGGCTATGGCTACACCTTC.

The rearrangement uses TRBV3-1 (or the pseudogene TRBV3-2) and TRBJ2-4, with D tentatively TRBD1 or TRBD2 (5 bases each). This CDR3 contains 14 residues. Germline CDR1 LGHDT, CDR2 YNNKEL (reference sequence). Trimming removed 4 bases from V and 5 bases from J, with 12 bases in between. The CDR3 loop reads CASSPSRGQNIQYF. CDR3 nucleotide sequence: TGTGCCAGCAGCCCATCGAGGGGCCAAAACATTCAGTACTTC.

The J gene is TRBJ2-1, the V gene TRBV5-1; no reliable D call. Germline-derived CDR1 and CDR2 are SGHRS and YFSETQ. The CDR3 is 15 residues long. Trimming took off 0 bases at V and 1 base at J, with 8 bases between the two ends. In DNA, the CDR3 is TGCGCCAGCAGCTTGGCGCAGGCATCCTACAATGAGCAGTTCTTC. This translates into CASSLAQASYNEQFF.

The V call is TRBV6-5, the J call TRBJ2-4; possibly TRBD1 or TRBD2 for D (6 bases each). V lost 0 bases, J lost 4 bases, and 10 bases lay in between. CDR1 MNHEY and CDR2 SVGAGI come from the germline V gene. The CDR3 is 15 amino acids. The CDR3 spells CASSYSRGGKNIQYF. The CDR3 DNA is TGTGCCAGCAGTTACTCCAGGGGAGGAAAAAACATTCAGTACTTC.

The rearrangement links TRBV3-1 (or the pseudogene TRBV3-2) to TRBJ2-5; D is possibly TRBD2 (5 bases). CDR3 length equals 14 residues. V lost 0 bases to trimming and J lost 6 bases, with 11 bases between them. CDR1 and CDR2 (germline): LGHDT, YNNKEL (reference sequence). This CDR3 reads CASSQDGQRQTQYF. CDR3 in DNA: TGTGCCAGCAGCCAAGATGGCCAGCGGCAGACCCAGTACTTC.